The T cell receptor (beta chain) under discussion was sequenced for a study of OX40 agonist ivuxolimab in advanced cancers. This clone has only one observation. V was pared by 7 bases and J by 4 bases, with 5 bases of the junction left unmatched. The CDR3 sequence is 14 residues long. CDR1 ENHRY and CDR2 SYGVKD come from the germline V gene. TCRdb's table, derived via immunoSEQ multiplex PCR, lists solely in-frame clones and lacks some. The sample has about 80,000 clones, 84% seen once; the top ten hold roughly 25%. The rearrangement links TRBV10-3 to TRBJ1-1, with 11 positions matching TRBD1. This specimen consisted of CD4+ or CD8+ T cells sorted from blood, obtained in a trial of the OX40 agonist ivuxolimab. The origin of this receptor is an adult with an advanced solid tumor such as melanoma, head and neck, liver or kidney cancer. The CDR3 loop reads CAINSDRGPTEAFF. The CDR3 coding sequence is TGTGCCATCAATTCGGACAGGGGGCCCACTGAAGCTTTCTTT.